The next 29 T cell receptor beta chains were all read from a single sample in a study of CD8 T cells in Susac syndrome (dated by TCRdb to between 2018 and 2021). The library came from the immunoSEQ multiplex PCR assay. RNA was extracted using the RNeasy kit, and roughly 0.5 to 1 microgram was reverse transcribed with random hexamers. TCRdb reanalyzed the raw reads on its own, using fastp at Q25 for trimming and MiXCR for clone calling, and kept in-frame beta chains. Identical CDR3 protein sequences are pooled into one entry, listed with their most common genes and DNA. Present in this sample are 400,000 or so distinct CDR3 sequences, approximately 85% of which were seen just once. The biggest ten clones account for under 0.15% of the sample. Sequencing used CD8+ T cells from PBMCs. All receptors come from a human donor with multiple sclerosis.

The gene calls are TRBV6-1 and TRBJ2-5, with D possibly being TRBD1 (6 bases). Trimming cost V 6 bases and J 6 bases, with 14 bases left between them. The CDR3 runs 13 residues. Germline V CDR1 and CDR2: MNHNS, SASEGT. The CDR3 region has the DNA TGTGCCAGCAGCACTTACAGGGTTCAGACCCAGTACTTC. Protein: CASSTYRVQTQYF.

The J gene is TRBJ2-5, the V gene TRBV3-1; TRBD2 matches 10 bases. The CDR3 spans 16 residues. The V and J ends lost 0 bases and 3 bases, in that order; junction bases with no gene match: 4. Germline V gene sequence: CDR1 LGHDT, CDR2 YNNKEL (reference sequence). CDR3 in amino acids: CASSQDGLAGEETQYF. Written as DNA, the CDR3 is TGTGCCAGCAGCCAAGATGGGCTAGCGGGAGAAGAGACCCAGTACTTC.

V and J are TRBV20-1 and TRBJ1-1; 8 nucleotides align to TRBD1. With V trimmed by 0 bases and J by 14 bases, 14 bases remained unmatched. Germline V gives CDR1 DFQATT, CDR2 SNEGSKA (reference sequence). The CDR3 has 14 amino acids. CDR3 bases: TGCAGTGCTAGAGATCTCTTCTCCTCAGGGGGCCTATTCTTT. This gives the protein CSARDLFSSGGLFF.

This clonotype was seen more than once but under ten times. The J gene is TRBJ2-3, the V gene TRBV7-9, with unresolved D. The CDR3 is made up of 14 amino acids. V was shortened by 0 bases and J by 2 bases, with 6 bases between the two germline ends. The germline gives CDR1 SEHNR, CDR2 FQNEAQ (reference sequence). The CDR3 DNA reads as TGTGCCAGCAGCTTAGCGGGGATCACAGATACGCAGTATTTT. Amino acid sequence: CASSLAGITDTQYF.

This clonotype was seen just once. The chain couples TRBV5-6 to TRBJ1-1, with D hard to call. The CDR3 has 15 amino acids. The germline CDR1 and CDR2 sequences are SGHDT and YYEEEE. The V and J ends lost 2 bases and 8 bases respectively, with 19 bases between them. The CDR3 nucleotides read TGTGCCAGCAGCTTTCTTATTGTTGGCACTGAAGAAGCTTTCTTT. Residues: CASSFLIVGTEEAFF. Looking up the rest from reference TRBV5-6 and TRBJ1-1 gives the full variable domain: DAGVTQSPTHLIKTRGQQVTLRCSPKSGHDTVSWYQQALGQGPQFIFQYYEEEERQRGNFPDRFSGHQFPNYSSELNVNALLLGDSALYLCASSFLIVGTEEAFFGQGTRLTVV.

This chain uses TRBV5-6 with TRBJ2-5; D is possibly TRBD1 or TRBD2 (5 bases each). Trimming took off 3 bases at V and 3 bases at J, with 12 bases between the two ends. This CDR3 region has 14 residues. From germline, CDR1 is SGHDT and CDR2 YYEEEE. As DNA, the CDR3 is TGTGCCAGCAGCTACCGGGACCTAGAAGAGACCCAGTACTTC. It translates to CASSYRDLEETQYF.

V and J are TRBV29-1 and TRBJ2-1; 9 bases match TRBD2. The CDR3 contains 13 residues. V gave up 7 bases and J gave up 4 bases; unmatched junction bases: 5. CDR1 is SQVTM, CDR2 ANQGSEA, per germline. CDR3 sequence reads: CSGREGDYNEQFF. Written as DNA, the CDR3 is TGCAGCGGGCGGGAGGGCGATTACAATGAGCAGTTCTTC.

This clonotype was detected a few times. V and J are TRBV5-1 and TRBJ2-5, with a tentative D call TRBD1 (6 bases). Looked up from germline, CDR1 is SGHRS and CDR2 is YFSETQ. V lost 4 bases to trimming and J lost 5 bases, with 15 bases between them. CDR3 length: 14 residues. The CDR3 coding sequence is TGCGCCAGCAGCCTATGGACAGTATGGGAGACCCAGTACTTC. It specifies CASSLWTVWETQYF.

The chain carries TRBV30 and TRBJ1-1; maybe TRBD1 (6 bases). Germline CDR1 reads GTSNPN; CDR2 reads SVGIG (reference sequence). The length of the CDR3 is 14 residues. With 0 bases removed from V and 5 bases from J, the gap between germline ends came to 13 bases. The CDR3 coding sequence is TGTGCCTGGAGTGTACTGGGGGCAGGAACTGAAGCTTTCTTT. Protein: CAWSVLGAGTEAFF.

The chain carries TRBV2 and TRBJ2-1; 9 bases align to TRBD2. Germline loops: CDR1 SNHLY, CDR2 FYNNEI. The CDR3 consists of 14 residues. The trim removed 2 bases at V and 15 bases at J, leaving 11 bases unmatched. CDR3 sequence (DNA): TGTGCCAGCAGTGAAAGTAAAGGGACTAGCTATTGGTTCTTC. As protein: CASSESKGTSYWFF. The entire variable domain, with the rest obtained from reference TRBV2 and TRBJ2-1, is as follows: EPEVTQTPSHQVTQMGQEVILRCVPISNHLYFYWYRQILGQKVEFLVSFYNNEISEKSEIFDDQFSVERPDGSNFTLKIRSTKLEDSAMYFCASSESKGTSYWFFGPGTRLTVL.

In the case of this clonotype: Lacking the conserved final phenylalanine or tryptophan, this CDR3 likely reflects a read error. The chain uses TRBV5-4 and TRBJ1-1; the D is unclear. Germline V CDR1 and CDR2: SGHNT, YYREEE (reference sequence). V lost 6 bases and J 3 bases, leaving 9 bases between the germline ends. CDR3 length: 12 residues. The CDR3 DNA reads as TGTGCCAGCACTGATGCCTACACTGAAGCTTTCTCT. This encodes CASTDAYTEAFS.

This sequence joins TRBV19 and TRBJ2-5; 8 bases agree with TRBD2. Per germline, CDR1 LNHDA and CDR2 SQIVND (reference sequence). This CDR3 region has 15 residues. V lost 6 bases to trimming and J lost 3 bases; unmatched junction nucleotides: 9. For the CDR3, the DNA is TGTGCCAGTAGGGACTCCGCGGGGGGCGAAGAGACCCAGTACTTC. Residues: CASRDSAGGEETQYF.

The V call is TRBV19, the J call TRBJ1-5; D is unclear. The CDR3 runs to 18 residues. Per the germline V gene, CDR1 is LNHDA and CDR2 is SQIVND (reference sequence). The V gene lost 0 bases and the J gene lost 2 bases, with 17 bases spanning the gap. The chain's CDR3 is CASSIDLLGRSRNQPQHF. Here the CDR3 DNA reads TGTGCCAGTAGTATAGATCTTTTAGGCAGGAGTCGCAATCAGCCCCAGCATTTT.

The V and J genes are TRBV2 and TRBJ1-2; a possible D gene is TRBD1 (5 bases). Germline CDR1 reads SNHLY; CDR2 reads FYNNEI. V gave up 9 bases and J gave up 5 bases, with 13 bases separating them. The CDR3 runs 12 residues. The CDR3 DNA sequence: TGTGCCAGTGTGGGACGAGGGTATGGCTACACCTTC. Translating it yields CASVGRGYGYTF.

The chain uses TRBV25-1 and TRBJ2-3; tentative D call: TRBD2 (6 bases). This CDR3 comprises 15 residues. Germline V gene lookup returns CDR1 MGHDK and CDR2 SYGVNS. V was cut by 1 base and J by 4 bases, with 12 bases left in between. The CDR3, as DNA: TGTGCCAGCAGTGAATCGGGGCGCGGGGCAGATACGCAGTATTTT. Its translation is CASSESGRGADTQYF. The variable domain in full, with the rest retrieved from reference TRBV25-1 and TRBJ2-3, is EADIYQTPRYLVIGTGKKITLECSQTMGHDKMYWYQQDPGMELHLIHYSYGVNSTEKGDLSSESTVSRIRTEHFPLTLESARPSHTSQYLCASSESGRGADTQYFGPGTRLTVL.

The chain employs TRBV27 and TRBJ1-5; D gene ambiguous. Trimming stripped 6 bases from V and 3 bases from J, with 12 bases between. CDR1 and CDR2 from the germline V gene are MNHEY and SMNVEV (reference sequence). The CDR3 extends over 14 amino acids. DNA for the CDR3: TGTGCCAGCAGCGCAAGAGACTACAATCAGCCCCAGCATTTT. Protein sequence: CASSARDYNQPQHF.

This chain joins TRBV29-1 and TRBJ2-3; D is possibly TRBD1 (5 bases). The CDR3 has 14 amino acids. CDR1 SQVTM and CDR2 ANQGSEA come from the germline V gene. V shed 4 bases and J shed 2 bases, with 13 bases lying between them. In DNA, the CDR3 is TGCAGCGTTGGGGGCGGCAGCTACACAGATACGCAGTATTTT. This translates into CSVGGGSYTDTQYF.

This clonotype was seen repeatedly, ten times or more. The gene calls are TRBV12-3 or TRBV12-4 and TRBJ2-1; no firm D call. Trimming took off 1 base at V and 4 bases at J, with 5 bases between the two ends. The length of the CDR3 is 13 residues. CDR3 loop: CASSLGQYNEQFF. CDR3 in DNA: TGTGCCAGCAGTTTAGGCCAGTACAATGAGCAGTTCTTC.

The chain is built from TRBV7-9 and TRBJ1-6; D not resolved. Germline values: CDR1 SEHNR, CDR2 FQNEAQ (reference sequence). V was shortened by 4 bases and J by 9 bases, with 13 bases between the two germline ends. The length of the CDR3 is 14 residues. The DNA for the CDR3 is TGTGCCAGCAGCTCCTTGACCGACCTTTCACCCCTCCACTTT. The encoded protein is CASSSLTDLSPLHF.

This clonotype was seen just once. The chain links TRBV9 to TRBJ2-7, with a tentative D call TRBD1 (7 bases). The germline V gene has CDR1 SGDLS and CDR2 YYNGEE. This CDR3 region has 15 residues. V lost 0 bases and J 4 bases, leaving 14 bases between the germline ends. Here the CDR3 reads CASSVEEGAGYEQYF. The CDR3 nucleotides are TGTGCCAGCAGCGTAGAGGAGGGGGCAGGGTACGAGCAGTACTTC. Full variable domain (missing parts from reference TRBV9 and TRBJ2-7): DSGVTQTPKHLITATGQRVTLRCSPRSGDLSVYWYQQSLDQGLQFLIQYYNGEERAKGNILERFSAQQFPDLHSELNLSSLELGDSALYFCASSVEEGAGYEQYFGPGTRLTVT.

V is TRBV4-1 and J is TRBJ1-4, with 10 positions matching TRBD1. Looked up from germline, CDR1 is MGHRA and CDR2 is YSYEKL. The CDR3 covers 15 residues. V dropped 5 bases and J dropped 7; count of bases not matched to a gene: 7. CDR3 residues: CASSSPGQGSEKLFF. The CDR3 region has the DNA TGCGCCAGCAGCTCTCCGGGACAGGGGTCTGAAAAACTGTTTTTT.

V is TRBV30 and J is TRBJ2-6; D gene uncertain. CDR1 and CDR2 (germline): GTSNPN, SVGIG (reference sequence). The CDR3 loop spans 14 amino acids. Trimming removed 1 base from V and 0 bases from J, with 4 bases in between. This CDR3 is CAWSDGSGANVLTF. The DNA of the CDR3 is TGTGCCTGGAGTGATGGCTCTGGGGCCAACGTCCTGACTTTC.

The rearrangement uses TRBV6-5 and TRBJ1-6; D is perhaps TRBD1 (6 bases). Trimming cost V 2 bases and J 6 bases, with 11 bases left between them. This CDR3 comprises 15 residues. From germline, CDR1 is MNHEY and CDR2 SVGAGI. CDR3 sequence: CASSYLGGPNSPLHF. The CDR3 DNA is TGTGCCAGCAGTTACCTTGGGGGGCCTAATTCACCCCTCCACTTT.

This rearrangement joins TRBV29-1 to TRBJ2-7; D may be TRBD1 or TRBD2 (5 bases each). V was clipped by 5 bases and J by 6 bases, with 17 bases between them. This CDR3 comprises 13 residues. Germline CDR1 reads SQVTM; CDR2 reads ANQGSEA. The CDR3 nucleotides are TGCAGCGTTACCGGGACGGTGGTCCCCGAGCAGTACTTC. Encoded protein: CSVTGTVVPEQYF.

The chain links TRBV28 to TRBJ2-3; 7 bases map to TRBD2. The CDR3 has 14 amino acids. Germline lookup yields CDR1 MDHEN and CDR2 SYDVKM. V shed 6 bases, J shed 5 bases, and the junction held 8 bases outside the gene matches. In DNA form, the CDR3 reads TGTGCCAGCAGCCATCGCGGGGGACTAGATACGCAGTATTTT. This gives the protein CASSHRGGLDTQYF.

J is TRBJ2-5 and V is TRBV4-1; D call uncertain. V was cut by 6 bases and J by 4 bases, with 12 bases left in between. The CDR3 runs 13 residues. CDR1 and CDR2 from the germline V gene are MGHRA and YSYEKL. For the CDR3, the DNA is TGCGCCAGCAGAGGCCCTATGGGAGAGACCCAGTACTTC. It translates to CASRGPMGETQYF.

The CDR3 nucleotides are TGTGCCAGTAGTATCCCCGGAGGGGTGCAGTATTTT. Its translation: CASSIPGGVQYF. The chain couples TRBV19 to TRBJ2-3; D possibly corresponds to TRBD2 (6 bases). The V end was cut by 3 bases, the J end by 11 bases, with 12 bases between. Germline lookup yields CDR1 LNHDA and CDR2 SQIVND (reference sequence). CDR3 size: 12 residues.

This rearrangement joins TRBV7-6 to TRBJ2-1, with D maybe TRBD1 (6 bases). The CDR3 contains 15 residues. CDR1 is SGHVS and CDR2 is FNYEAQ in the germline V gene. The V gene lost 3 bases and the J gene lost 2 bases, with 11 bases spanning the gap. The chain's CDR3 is CASSFEGETYNEQFF. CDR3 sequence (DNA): TGTGCCAGCAGCTTTGAGGGGGAAACCTACAATGAGCAGTTCTTC.

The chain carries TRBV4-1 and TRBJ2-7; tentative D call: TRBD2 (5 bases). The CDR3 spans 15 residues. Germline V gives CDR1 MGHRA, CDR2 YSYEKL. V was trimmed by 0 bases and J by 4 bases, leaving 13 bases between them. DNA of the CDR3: TGCGCCAGCAGCCAAGAAGAGGGTAGTGTATACGAGCAGTACTTC. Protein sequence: CASSQEEGSVYEQYF.